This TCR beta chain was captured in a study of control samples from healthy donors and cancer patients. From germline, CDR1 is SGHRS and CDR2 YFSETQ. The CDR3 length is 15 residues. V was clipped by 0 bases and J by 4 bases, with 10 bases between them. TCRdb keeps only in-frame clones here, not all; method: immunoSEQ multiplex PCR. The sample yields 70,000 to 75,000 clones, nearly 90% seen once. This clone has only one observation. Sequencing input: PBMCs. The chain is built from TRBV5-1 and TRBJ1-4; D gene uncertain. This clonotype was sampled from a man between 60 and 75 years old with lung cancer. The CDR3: CASSLESGGNEKLFF. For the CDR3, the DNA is TGCGCCAGCAGCTTGGAGTCAGGAGGTAATGAAAAACTGTTTTTT.